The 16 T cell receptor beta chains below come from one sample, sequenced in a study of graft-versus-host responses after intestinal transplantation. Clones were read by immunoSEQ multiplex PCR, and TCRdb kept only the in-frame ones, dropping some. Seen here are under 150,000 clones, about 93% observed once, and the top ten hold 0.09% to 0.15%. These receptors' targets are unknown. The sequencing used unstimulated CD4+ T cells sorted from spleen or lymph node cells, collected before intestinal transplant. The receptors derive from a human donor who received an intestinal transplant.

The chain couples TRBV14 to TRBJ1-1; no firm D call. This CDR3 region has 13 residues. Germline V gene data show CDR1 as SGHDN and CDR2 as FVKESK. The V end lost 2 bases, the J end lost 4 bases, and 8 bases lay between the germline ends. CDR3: CASSQMGITEAFF. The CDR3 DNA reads TGTGCCAGCAGCCAAATGGGTATCACTGAAGCTTTCTTT. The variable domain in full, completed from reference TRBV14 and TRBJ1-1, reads EAGVTQFPSHSVIEKGQTVTLRCDPISGHDNLYWYRRVMGKEIKFLLHFVKESKQDESGMPNNRFLAERTGGTYSTLKVQPAELEDSGVYFCASSQMGITEAFFGQGTRLTVV.

Here the CDR3 reads CASSAGVQFF. CDR3 coding DNA: TGTGCCAGCAGTGCGGGAGTCCAGTTCTTC. The chain combines TRBV2 with TRBJ2-1, with D maybe TRBD2 (6 bases). V lost 4 bases and J 13 bases, leaving 8 bases between the germline ends. The CDR3 length is 10 residues. The germline gives CDR1 SNHLY, CDR2 FYNNEI.

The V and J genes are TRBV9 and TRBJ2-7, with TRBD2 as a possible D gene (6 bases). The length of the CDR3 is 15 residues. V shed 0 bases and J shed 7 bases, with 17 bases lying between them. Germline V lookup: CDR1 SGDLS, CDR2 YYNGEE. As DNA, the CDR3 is TGTGCCAGCAGCGTAGTCGGGAGCGCCCGAAGTGAGCAGTACTTC. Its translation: CASSVVGSARSEQYF.

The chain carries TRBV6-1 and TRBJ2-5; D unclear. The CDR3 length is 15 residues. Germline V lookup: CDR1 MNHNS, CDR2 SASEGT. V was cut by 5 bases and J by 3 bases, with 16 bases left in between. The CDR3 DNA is TGTGCCAGCAGTCTTACGGTAAATGTTAAAGAGACCCAGTACTTC. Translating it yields CASSLTVNVKETQYF.

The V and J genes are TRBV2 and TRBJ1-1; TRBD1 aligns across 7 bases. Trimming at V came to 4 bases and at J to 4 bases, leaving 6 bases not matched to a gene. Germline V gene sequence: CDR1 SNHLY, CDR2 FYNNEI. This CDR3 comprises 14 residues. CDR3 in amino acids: CASSVPGTVTEAFF. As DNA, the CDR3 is TGTGCCAGCAGTGTACCCGGGACAGTCACTGAAGCTTTCTTT.

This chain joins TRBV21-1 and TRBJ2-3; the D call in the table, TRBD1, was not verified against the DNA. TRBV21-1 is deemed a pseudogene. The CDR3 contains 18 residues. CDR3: CASSRPRDIDSSTDTQYF. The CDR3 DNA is TGTGCCAGCAGCCGACCTAGGGACATCGATTCTAGCACAGATACGCAGTATTTT.

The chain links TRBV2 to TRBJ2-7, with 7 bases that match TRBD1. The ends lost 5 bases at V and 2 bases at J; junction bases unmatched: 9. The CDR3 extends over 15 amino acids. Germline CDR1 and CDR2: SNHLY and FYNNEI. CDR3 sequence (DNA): TGTGCCAGCAGTCCTCGTGACAGGGCCCCCTACGAGCAGTACTTC. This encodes CASSPRDRAPYEQYF.

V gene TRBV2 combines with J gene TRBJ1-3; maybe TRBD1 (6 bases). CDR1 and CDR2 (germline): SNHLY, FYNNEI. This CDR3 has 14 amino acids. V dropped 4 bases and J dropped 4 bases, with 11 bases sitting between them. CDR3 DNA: TGTGCCAGCAGTGGCCAGGGGATCGGAAACACCATATATTTT. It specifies CASSGQGIGNTIYF.

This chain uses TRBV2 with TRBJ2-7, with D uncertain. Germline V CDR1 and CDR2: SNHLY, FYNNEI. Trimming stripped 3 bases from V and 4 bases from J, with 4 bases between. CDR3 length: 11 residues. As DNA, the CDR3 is TGTGCCAGCAGTGAGGATTACGAGCAGTACTTC. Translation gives CASSEDYEQYF.

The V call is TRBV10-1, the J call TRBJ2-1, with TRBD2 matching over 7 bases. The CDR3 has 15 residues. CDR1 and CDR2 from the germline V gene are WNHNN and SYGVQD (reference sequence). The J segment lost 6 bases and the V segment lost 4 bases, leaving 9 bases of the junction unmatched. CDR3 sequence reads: CASSVLGLEGNEQFF. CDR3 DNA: TGCGCCAGCAGTGTCTTAGGACTAGAGGGCAATGAGCAGTTCTTC.

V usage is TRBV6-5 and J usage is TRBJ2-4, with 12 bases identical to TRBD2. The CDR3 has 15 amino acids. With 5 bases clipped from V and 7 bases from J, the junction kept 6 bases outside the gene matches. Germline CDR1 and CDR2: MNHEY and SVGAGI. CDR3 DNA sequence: TGTGCCAGCAGTCACCTAGCGGGAGGGAGGAACATTCAGTACTTC. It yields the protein CASSHLAGGRNIQYF.

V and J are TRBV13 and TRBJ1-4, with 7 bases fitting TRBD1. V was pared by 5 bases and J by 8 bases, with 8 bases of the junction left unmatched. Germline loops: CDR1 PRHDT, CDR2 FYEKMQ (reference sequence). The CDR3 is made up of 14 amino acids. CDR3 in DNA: TGTGCCAGCAGCGTGACAGGGAAGGGAGAAAAACTGTTTTTT. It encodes CASSVTGKGEKLFF.

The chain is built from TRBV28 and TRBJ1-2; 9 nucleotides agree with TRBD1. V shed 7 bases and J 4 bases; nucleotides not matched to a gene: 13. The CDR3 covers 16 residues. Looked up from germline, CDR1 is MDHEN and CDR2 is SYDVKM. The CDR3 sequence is CASNLLSGQGIYGYTF. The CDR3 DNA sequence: TGTGCCAGCAACCTACTGTCGGGACAGGGTATCTATGGCTACACCTTC.

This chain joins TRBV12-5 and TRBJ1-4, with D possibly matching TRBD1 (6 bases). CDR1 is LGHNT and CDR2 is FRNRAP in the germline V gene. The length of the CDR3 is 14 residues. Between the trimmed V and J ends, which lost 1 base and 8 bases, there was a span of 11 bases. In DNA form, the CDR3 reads TGTGCTAGTGGTTTGGGGAACAGGGTCGAAAAACTGTTTTTT. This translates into CASGLGNRVEKLFF. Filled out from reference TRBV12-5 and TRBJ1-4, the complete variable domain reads DARVTQTPRHKVTEMGQEVTMRCQPILGHNTVFWYRQTMMQGLELLAYFRNRAPLDDSGMPKDRFSAEMPDATLATLKIQPSEPRDSAVYFCASGLGNRVEKLFFGSGTQLSVL.

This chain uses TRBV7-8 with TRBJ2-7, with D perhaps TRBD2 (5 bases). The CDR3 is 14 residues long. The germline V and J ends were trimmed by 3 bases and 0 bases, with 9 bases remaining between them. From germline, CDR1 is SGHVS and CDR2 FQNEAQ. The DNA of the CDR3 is TGTGCCAGCAGCTTCGGGAAGGCCTCCTACGAGCAGTACTTC. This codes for CASSFGKASYEQYF.

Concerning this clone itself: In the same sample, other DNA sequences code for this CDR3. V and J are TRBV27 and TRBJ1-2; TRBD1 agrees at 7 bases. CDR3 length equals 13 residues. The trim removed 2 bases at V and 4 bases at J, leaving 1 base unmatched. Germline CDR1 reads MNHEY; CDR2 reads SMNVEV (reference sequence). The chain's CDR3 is CASSLPGGYGYTF. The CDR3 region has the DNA TGTGCCAGCAGTTTACCAGGGGGCTATGGCTACACCTTC.